Given below is one T cell receptor (beta chain) in context. No antigen is known for it. The CDR3 extends over 15 amino acids. Germline CDR1 LNHDA, CDR2 SQIVND (reference sequence). The germline V and J ends were trimmed by 7 bases and 3 bases, with 18 bases remaining between them. This sample was included in a study of shared clonotypes between healthy human individuals. Findings and caveats of the study: At large depth, rarefaction still showed sorted-subset sequencing to be incomplete. Clonotypes not shared had lower generation probabilities than those common to all four donors.

CD8 cells classed as naive were CD45RO-negative and positively selected for CCR7, excluding terminally differentiated effector memory CD45RA+ cells. As handled by the study authors: For the immunoSEQ data, sequences were junction-only without quality scores, so filtering differed. Only in-frame clones appear in the TCRdb table, and some are missing; sequencing was by immunoSEQ multiplex PCR. That table gives V, J and clone size, and the DNA gave D and trimming. The sample yields some 2.1 million clones, 93% seen once. This chain uses TRBV19 with TRBJ1-1, with D uncertain. This clonotype originated in a man aged 18 to 30 in good health. Some clones in this sample may be carry-over from other donors' samples. The material sequenced was naive CD8+ T cells from PBMCs. The CDR3 nucleotides are TGTGCCAGTACCCCCTGGGGAGGTATGGACACTGAAGCTTTCTTT. Translated: CASTPWGGMDTEAFF.